Sequencing of this T cell receptor (beta chain) was carried out in a study of blood T cell repertoires in COVID-19. Study background: Donors in the United States, Italy and Spain gave samples during acute or convalescent COVID-19.

The CDR3 is made up of 16 amino acids. Trimming took 0 bases from V and 2 from J, leaving 14 bases between them. CDR1 and CDR2 from the germline V gene are SGDLS and YYNGEE. The authors' processing: Estimated nucleated cell counts came from reference gene primer amplification. Assay used: immunoSEQ multiplex PCR; TCRdb lists only in-frame clones, some missing. The V and J calls and clone size are taken from that table; D and trimming were inferred from the DNA. Among roughly 180,000 clones listed, about 86% were seen once. V gene TRBV9 combines with J gene TRBJ1-2; weak D call: TRBD1 (5 bases). Specimen: peripheral blood. The TCR originated in a man between 60 and 75 years old with acute or convalescent COVID-19. The CDR3 here is CASSVGSQGSNYGYTF. The CDR3 nucleotides read TGTGCCAGCAGCGTAGGTTCCCAGGGCTCCAACTATGGCTACACCTTC.